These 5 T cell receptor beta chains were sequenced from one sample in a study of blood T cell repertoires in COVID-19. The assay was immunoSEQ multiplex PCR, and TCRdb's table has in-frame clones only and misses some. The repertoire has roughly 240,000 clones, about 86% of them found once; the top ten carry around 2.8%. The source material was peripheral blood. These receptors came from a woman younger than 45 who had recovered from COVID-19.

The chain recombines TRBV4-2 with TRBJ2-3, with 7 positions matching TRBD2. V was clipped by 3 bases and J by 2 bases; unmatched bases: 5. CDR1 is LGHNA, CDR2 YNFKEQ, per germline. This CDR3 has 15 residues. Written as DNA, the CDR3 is TGTGCCAGCAGCCAGGCTAGCGGATTCACAGATACGCAGTATTTT. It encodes CASSQASGFTDTQYF.

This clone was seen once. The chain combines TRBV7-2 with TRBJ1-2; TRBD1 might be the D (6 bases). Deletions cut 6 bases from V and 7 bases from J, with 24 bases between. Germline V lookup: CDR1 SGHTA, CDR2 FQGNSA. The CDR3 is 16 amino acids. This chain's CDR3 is CASSRLSRGGAAGYTF. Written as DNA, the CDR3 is TGTGCCAGCAGTCGACTGTCCAGGGGTGGGGCGGCTGGCTACACCTTC.

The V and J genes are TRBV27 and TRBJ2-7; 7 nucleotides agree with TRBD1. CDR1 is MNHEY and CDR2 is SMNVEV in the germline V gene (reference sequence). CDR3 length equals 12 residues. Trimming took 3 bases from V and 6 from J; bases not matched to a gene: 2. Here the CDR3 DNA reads TGTGCCAGCAGTTTGACAGGGAGCGAGCAGTACTTC. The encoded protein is CASSLTGSEQYF.

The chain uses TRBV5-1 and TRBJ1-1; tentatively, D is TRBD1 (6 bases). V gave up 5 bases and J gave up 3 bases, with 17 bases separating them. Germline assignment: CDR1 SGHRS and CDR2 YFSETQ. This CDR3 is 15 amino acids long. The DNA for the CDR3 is TGCGCCAGCAGTTTTACAGGGACCCCGGACACTGAAGCTTTCTTT. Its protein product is CASSFTGTPDTEAFF.

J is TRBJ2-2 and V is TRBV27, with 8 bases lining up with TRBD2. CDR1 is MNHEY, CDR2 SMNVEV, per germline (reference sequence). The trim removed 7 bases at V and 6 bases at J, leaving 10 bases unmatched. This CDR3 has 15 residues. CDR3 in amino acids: CASTPLGLGAGELFF. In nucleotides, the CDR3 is TGTGCCAGCACCCCCTTGGGACTAGGGGCCGGGGAGCTGTTTTTT.